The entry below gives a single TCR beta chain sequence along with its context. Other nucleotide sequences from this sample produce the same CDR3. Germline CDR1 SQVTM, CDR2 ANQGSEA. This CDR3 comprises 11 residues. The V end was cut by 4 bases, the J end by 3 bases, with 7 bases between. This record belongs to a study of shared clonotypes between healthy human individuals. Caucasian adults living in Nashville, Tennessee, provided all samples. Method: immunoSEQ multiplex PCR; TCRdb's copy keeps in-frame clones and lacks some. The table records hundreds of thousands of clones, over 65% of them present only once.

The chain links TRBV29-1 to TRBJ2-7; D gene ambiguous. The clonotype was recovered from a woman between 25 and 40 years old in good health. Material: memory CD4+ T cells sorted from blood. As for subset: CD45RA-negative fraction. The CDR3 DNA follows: TGCAGCGTTGGGGGTTACTACGAGCAGTACTTC. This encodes CSVGGYYEQYF.